The rows below give T cell receptor beta chains drawn from one sample of a study of cytomegalovirus exposure and HLA in healthy donors. TCRdb's copy holds only in-frame clones and misses some; the assay was immunoSEQ multiplex PCR. Of 82,000 or so clones listed, around a tenth are singletons. Sequencing was performed on PBMCs. Every receptor here comes from a man in his sixties in good health and CMV-seropositive. Both conserved end residues are part of each CDR3. A D gene is named only where the DNA matches it firmly. Part of the rows lack a size; the others show once, few, many or a class for expanded clones.

CDR3aa | CDR3nt | abundance | d_gene | j_gene | v_gene
CATSTSDSSASYEQYF | TGTGCCACCAGCACTTCCGACAGTTCCGCCTCCTACGAGCAGTACTTC | - | - | TRBJ2-7 | TRBV15
CASSADRGIEKLFF | TGTGCCAGCAGTGCGGACAGGGGAATTGAAAAACTGTTTTTT | - | TRBD1 | TRBJ1-4 | TRBV6-1
CAWAGPQETQYF | TGTGCCTGGGCGGGACCCCAAGAGACCCAGTACTTC | - | - | TRBJ2-5 | TRBV30
CASSSVSAKSYTF | TGTGCCAGCAGCTCGGTTTCAGCGAAGAGCTACACCTTC | few | - | TRBJ1-2 | TRBV5-4
CASTQGTGYTF | TGTGCCAGTACCCAGGGGACGGGCTACACCTTC | few | - | TRBJ1-2 | TRBV19
CASSEWSSGNTIYF | TGTGCCAGCAGTGAATGGAGCTCTGGAAACACCATATATTTT | few | - | TRBJ1-3 | TRBV6-1
CASSDGQGVGELFF | TGTGCCAGCAGTGATGGACAGGGGGTGGGGGAGCTGTTTTTT | - | TRBD1 | TRBJ2-2 | TRBV25-1
CASSLLAGLTYEQYF | TGTGCCAGCAGTTTACTAGCGGGGTTGACCTACGAGCAGTACTTC | - | TRBD2 | TRBJ2-7 | TRBV27
CASSFNPPGVGNTGELFF | TGCGCCAGCAGCTTCAACCCGCCCGGGGTGGGGAACACCGGGGAGCTGTTTTTT | few | - | TRBJ2-2 | TRBV5-1
CASSLGQANTEAFF | TGCGCCAGCAGCTTGGGCCAGGCGAACACTGAAGCTTTCTTT | few | - | TRBJ1-1 | TRBV5-1
CASSYNPRGMNTEAFF | TGTGCCAGCAGTTACAACCCCAGGGGCATGAACACTGAAGCTTTCTTT | - | - | TRBJ1-1 | TRBV6-5
CASSGNQGWLDTQYF | TGTGCCAGCAGTGGCAATCAGGGCTGGTTAGATACGCAGTATTTT | - | - | TRBJ2-3 | TRBV2
CASSPSVGGYEQFF | TGTGCCAGCAGTCCCTCTGTAGGGGGCTATGAGCAGTTCTTC | few | TRBD1 | TRBJ2-1 | TRBV28
CSVEGTGTPYGYTF | TGCAGCGTTGAAGGGACAGGGACCCCCTATGGCTACACCTTC | few | TRBD1 | TRBJ1-2 | TRBV29-1
CASSTGQNTDTQYF | TGTGCCAGTAGTACAGGACAGAACACAGATACGCAGTATTTT | - | - | TRBJ2-3 | TRBV19
CANRTPGLAGGSSYNEQFF | TGTGCCAACCGAACTCCGGGACTAGCGGGGGGGAGCTCCTACAATGAGCAGTTCTTC | - | TRBD2 | TRBJ2-1 | TRBV2
CASSVGLAATLGDEQYF | TGTGCCAGCAGCGTAGGTCTAGCGGCCACCCTCGGGGACGAGCAGTACTTC | - | TRBD2 | TRBJ2-7 | TRBV9
CASSYRQGATDTQYF | TGCGCCAGCAGCTACAGACAGGGAGCCACAGATACGCAGTATTTT | few | TRBD1 | TRBJ2-3 | TRBV2
CASSLEQGVNQPQHF | TGTGCCAGCAGCTTAGAACAGGGGGTCAATCAGCCCCAGCATTTT | few | TRBD1 | TRBJ1-5 | TRBV7-8
CASSVQWGAYNEQFF | TGTGCCAGCAGTGTACAGTGGGGGGCCTACAATGAGCAGTTCTTC | - | - | TRBJ2-1 | TRBV6-1
CATITGESGGELFF | TGTGCCACTATAACAGGGGAATCTGGCGGGGAGCTGTTTTTT | few | TRBD1 | TRBJ2-2 | TRBV10-3
CASSLGRTSGSDTQYF | TGCGCCAGCAGCTTGGGGAGGACTAGCGGATCAGATACGCAGTATTTT | few | TRBD2 | TRBJ2-3 | TRBV5-1
CASNLEPGSSYEQYF | TGTGCCAGCAACCTAGAACCGGGGAGCTCCTACGAGCAGTACTTC | - | - | TRBJ2-7 | TRBV21-1
CASSQKTDYYEQYF | TGTGCCAGCAGTCAGAAGACTGACTACTACGAGCAGTACTTC | few | - | TRBJ2-7 | TRBV28
CAWRRDIRTDTQYF | TGTGCCTGGAGGAGGGACATACGCACAGATACGCAGTATTTT | - | - | TRBJ2-3 | TRBV30
CASSQSTGEPTLAKNIQYF | TGTGCCAGCAGCCAATCAACCGGGGAACCTACACTAGCCAAAAACATTCAGTACTTC | - | - | TRBJ2-4 | TRBV14
CASSYRGGPASNEQFF | TGTGCCAGCAGCTACCGGGGGGGCCCGGCCAGCAATGAGCAGTTCTTC | few | TRBD2 | TRBJ2-1 | TRBV7-2
CASSTPASGRSTDTQYF | TGTGCCAGCAGTACCCCGGCTAGCGGGCGTAGCACAGATACGCAGTATTTT | - | TRBD2 | TRBJ2-3 | TRBV28
CAWSVIEGAQHF | TGTGCCTGGAGTGTCATAGAAGGGGCCCAGCATTTT | - | - | TRBJ1-5 | TRBV30